These 26 T cell receptor beta chains were all obtained from the same sample, sequenced in a study of tumor-infiltrating lymphocytes in oesophageal squamous cell carcinoma. TCRdb reprocessed the PCR reads with MiXCR, giving one entry per CDR3 protein. The sample carries about 13,000 distinct CDR3 sequences, roughly 51% recorded once. The sample comprised blood. The source is a female donor with esophageal squamous cell carcinoma.

This chain links TRBV28 with TRBJ2-5; D might be TRBD1 (5 bases). The DNA matches TRBJ2-7 better at its end, which makes the J call doubtful. This CDR3 has 18 amino acids. The germline CDR1 and CDR2 sequences are MDHEN and SYDVKM. In DNA form, the CDR3 reads TGTGCCAGCAGTTTAGGGGCCTTCACATATAATCTCACCTACGAGCAGTACTTC. It translates to CASSLGAFTYNLTYEQYF.

At least ten counts were recorded for this clonotype. Here the CDR3 reads CASSKTGTDNTEAFF. The DNA for the CDR3 is TGTGCCAGCTCAAAAACCGGGACAGATAACACTGAAGCTTTCTTT. V usage is TRBV18 and J usage is TRBJ1-1, with 7 bases that match TRBD1. CDR1 and CDR2 from the germline V gene are KGHSH and LQKENI. CDR3 length: 15 amino acids. V was pared by 5 bases and J by 2 bases, with 8 bases of the junction left unmatched.

With regard to this clonotype: Mismatch with germline at one junction end may stem from a read error. The V and J genes are TRBV7-2 and TRBJ2-5, with 7 bases that match TRBD2. CDR1 is SGHTA, CDR2 FQGNSA, per germline. The CDR3 runs 14 residues. In DNA, the CDR3 is TGTGCCAGCAGCCCCGCTCTTGGGGGGGGGGGTTCCTTCTTC. It is translated as CASSPALGGGGSFF.

This clonotype was seen at least ten times. The rearrangement joins TRBV7-3 to TRBJ2-7, with TRBD1 matching 7 bases. This CDR3 comprises 15 residues. CDR1 SGHTA and CDR2 FQGTGA come from the germline V gene. J gave up 2 bases and V 5 bases, and 9 bases lay outside the gene matches. CDR3 nucleotide sequence: TGTGCCAGCAGCCTGAATCCCGGGACAGCCTACGAGCAGTACTTC. Its protein product is CASSLNPGTAYEQYF.

The chain is built from TRBV7-6 and TRBJ2-1; no firm D call. The germline gives CDR1 SGHVS, CDR2 FNYEAQ. The CDR3 runs to 16 residues. V lost 11 bases and J lost 0, with 20 bases in between. This CDR3 is CAGETVGRSSYNEQFF. Here the CDR3 DNA reads TGTGCCGGAGAGACTGTAGGGCGAAGCTCCTACAATGAGCAGTTCTTC.

As concerns this clonotype: Given a much more abundant clone one base away, this may be a read error. This sequence joins TRBV5-3 and TRBJ2-3, with D perhaps matching TRBD2 (7 bases). TRBV5-3 is labeled an ORF, and its function is uncertain. CDR3 length: 15 amino acids. CDR3 bases: TGTGCCAGCAGCTGGAGGGGGGGGAACACCGGGGAGCTGTATTTT. Protein sequence: CASSWRGGNTGELYF.

J is TRBJ2-3 and V is TRBV9; D gene ambiguous. The CDR3 has 16 residues. Germline values: CDR1 SGDLS, CDR2 YYNGEE. V lost 4 bases and J lost 1, with 16 bases in between. The CDR3 region has the DNA TGTGCCAGCAGCTCCGGACGGGCCTGGGGCACAGATACGCAGTATTTT. Residues: CASSSGRAWGTDTQYF.

About this clonotype: It is likely a read error, because the conserved phenylalanine at the end of the CDR3 is missing. The limits of the CDR3 on the DNA are not certain, so only TCRdb's listed CDR3 is given. The V and J genes are TRBV7-2 and TRBJ2-6; the table assigns TRBD1, which was not confirmed against the DNA. The length of the CDR3 is 15 amino acids, counting both ends. Germline lookup yields CDR1 SGHTA and CDR2 FQGNSA. The chain's CDR3 is CASSLVWTETQYFGA.

This clonotype was seen only a few times. The genes are TRBV4-2 and TRBJ1-4, with 9 bases fitting TRBD1. The CDR3 spans 15 residues. Germline CDR1 and CDR2: LGHNA and YNFKEQ. With V trimmed by 4 bases and J by 10 bases, 10 bases remained unmatched. The CDR3 spells CASSLGTGWRGKLFF. CDR3 coding DNA: TGTGCCAGCAGCCTGGGGACAGGGTGGAGGGGAAAACTGTTTTTT.

The chain joins TRBV16 to TRBJ1-4; the match to TRBD1 covers 7 bases. CDR3 length: 15 residues. The trim removed 2 bases at V and 6 bases at J, leaving 6 bases unmatched. The germline CDR1 and CDR2 sequences are KGHSY and FQNENV. CDR3 protein: CASSQPGQDYEKLFF. The CDR3 DNA sequence: TGTGCCAGCAGCCAACCCGGACAGGACTATGAAAAACTGTTTTTT.

The V gene is TRBV7-6, the J gene TRBJ2-3; 7 positions agree with TRBD1. TRBJ2-7 explains the end of the DNA better; the J call may be wrong. CDR3 length equals 14 residues. In germline, CDR1 is SGHVS, CDR2 FNYEAQ. CDR3 in DNA: TGTGCCAGCAGCTTTGGGACAGCCCGCCGGGAGCAGTACTTC. It codes for CASSFGTARREQYF.

This clonotype showed up many times. The J gene is TRBJ2-2, the V gene TRBV5-4; D perhaps matches TRBD2 (5 bases). V lost 6 bases to trimming and J lost 5 bases, with 8 bases between them. The CDR3 is made up of 12 amino acids. Germline loops: CDR1 SGHNT, CDR2 YYREEE (reference sequence). This CDR3 reads CASMGGTGELFF. CDR3 DNA: TGTGCCAGCATGGGCGGGACCGGGGAGCTGTTTTTT.

As to this clonotype: The final CDR3 position lacks the conserved phenylalanine or tryptophan, pointing to a likely read error. It is unclear where the CDR3 begins or ends on the DNA, so no DNA is shown, and the CDR3 is as TCRdb lists it. The chain joins TRBV7-8 to TRBJ2-3; no check of the table's D call, TRBD1, against the DNA was made. Looked up from germline, CDR1 is SGHVS and CDR2 is FQNEAQ. The CDR3 totals 16 residues, both ends included. The CDR3 sequence: CASSRGTESYGYTFGP.

The chain uses TRBV7-9 and TRBJ2-7; TRBD1 or TRBD2 may be the D gene (6 bases each). The DNA end is more similar to TRBJ2-5, so the J call may be wrong. The CDR3 covers 14 residues. Per the germline V gene, CDR1 is SEHNR and CDR2 is FQNEAQ (reference sequence). The CDR3, as DNA: TGTGCCAGCAGAACACAGGGTGCGGGGGAGACCCAGTACTTC. Translation: CASRTQGAGETQYF.

The rearrangement uses TRBV10-3 and TRBJ2-3; D not certain. CDR1 and CDR2 from the germline V gene are ENHRY and SYGVKD. The CDR3 totals 15 residues. Trimming stripped 0 bases from V and 6 bases from J, with 13 bases between. CDR3 coding DNA: TGTGCCATCAGTGAGTCGGCTAGTTACGCGGATACGCAGTATTTT. Its protein is CAISESASYADTQYF.

The V gene is TRBV15, the J gene TRBJ2-7; D is perhaps TRBD2 (6 bases). This CDR3 contains 18 residues. The V gene lost 2 bases and the J gene lost 4 bases, with 24 bases spanning the gap. Germline V gene lookup returns CDR1 LNHNV and CDR2 YYDKDF (reference sequence). In nucleotides, the CDR3 is TGTGCCACCAGCAGACCCCCGGCGGGAAGGACCGTTTCTTACGAGCAGTACTTC. Protein product: CATSRPPAGRTVSYEQYF.

Only a few counts were recorded for this clonotype. The J gene is TRBJ2-1, the V gene TRBV7-2; D is perhaps TRBD2 (5 bases). The germline CDR1 and CDR2 sequences are SGHTA and FQGNSA. Trimming took 1 base from V and 7 from J, leaving 14 bases between them. This CDR3 is 15 amino acids long. CDR3 protein: CASSLVGGSFNEQFF. In DNA form, the CDR3 reads TGTGCCAGCAGCTTAGTGGGCGGGTCCTTTAATGAGCAGTTCTTC.

Notes on this clonotype: Because it lacks the conserved phenylalanine or tryptophan at the end, this CDR3 is likely a read error. The DNA is omitted, as the CDR3 cannot be located on it reliably, and the CDR3 follows TCRdb's listing. This sequence joins TRBV5-1 and TRBJ2-7; the tabulated D call, TRBD1, remains unverified against the DNA. From germline, CDR1 is SGHRS and CDR2 YFSETQ. The CDR3 numbers 14 amino acids, ends counted. CDR3 loop: CASSLDGKGYTFGS.

The chain uses TRBV10-1 and TRBJ1-5; D is perhaps TRBD1 (5 bases). Per the germline V gene, CDR1 is WNHNN and CDR2 is SYGVQD (reference sequence). This CDR3 comprises 16 residues. V lost 2 bases, J lost 1 base, and 12 bases lay in between. The CDR3 loop is CASSEGGGLSNQPQHF. The CDR3 coding sequence is TGCGCCAGCAGTGAGGGCGGGGGGTTGAGCAATCAGCCCCAGCATTTT.

In the case of this clonotype: Sequence at one end of the junction differs from germline and may be a read error. J is TRBJ2-3 and V is TRBV7-2; 8 bases align to TRBD2. Per the germline V gene, CDR1 is SGHTA and CDR2 is FQGNSA. The CDR3 consists of 14 residues. Here the CDR3 DNA reads TGTGCCAGCAGCCTAGCGGGTCGCACAGATACGCAGTATTTT. Protein: CASSLAGRTDTQYF.

This clonotype was seen a few times. This rearrangement joins TRBV15 to TRBJ1-4; D gene unclear. The ends were cut back, 0 bases at V and 4 bases at J, with 12 bases in the middle. The CDR3 length is 16 residues. Germline values: CDR1 LNHNV, CDR2 YYDKDF (reference sequence). CDR3 DNA: TGTGCCACCAGCAGAGATCGAGGCGAGGGTAATGAAAAACTGTTTTTT. Amino acid sequence: CATSRDRGEGNEKLFF.

The rearrangement uses TRBV28 and TRBJ1-1; D call uncertain. CDR3 size: 12 residues. Germline values: CDR1 MDHEN, CDR2 SYDVKM. With 8 bases removed from V and 10 bases from J, the gap between germline ends came to 17 bases. This CDR3 reads CASPYGICVAFF. CDR3 bases: TGTGCCAGCCCTTATGGGATTTGTGTAGCTTTCTTT.

This clonotype was counted a single time. The chain uses TRBV7-2 and TRBJ1-2, with 7 bases aligning to TRBD1. Per germline, CDR1 SGHTA and CDR2 FQGNSA. CDR3 length: 14 amino acids. With 5 bases clipped from V and 1 base from J, the junction kept 4 bases outside the gene matches. CDR3 in DNA: TGTGCCAGCAGCGTCAGGGACAGTAACTATGGCTACACCTTC. It is translated as CASSVRDSNYGYTF.

The chain has TRBV7-2 and TRBJ2-7, with TRBD2 identical over 14 bases. Germline trimming cut 4 bases from V and 6 bases from J; bases unmatched to any gene: 8. CDR1 is SGHTA and CDR2 is FQGNSA in the germline V gene. The length of the CDR3 is 16 residues. CDR3 bases: TGTGCCAGCAGCTCGGGACTAGCGGGAGCAATCTCCGAGCAGTACTTC. This translates into CASSSGLAGAISEQYF. Drawing the rest from reference TRBV7-2 and TRBJ2-7, the complete variable domain is GAGVSQSPSNKVTEKGKDVELRCDPISGHTALYWYRQSLGQGLEFLIYFQGNSAPDKSGLPSDRFSAERTGGSVSTLTIQRTQQEDSAVYLCASSSGLAGAISEQYFGPGTRLTVT.

This clonotype has a single count. The junction departs from the called germline gene at one end, perhaps through a read error. V and J are TRBV7-8 and TRBJ2-6; 9 bases fit TRBD2. The closer fit of TRBJ2-7 to the DNA end suggests the J call may be wrong. Germline lookup yields CDR1 SGHVS and CDR2 FQNEAQ. The CDR3 covers 12 residues. The CDR3 DNA follows: TGTGCCAGCAGCATAGCGGGAGACGAGCAGTACTTC. It yields the protein CASSIAGDEQYF.

This clonotype was detected a few times. Its ends do not fully match the called genes, so a read error is possible. The chain employs TRBV7-6 and TRBJ2-1; 7 positions match TRBD1. Per germline, CDR1 SGHVS and CDR2 FNYEAQ. This CDR3 is built from 14 residues. The DNA of the CDR3 is TGTGCCAGCAGCTCAAGACAGGGTTCCGGGGAGCTGTACTTC. This translates into CASSSRQGSGELYF.